Listed below are T cell receptor beta chains from one sample, sequenced in a study of OX40 agonist ivuxolimab in advanced cancers. The data were produced by immunoSEQ multiplex PCR, yet TCRdb's version contains in-frame clones alone and is incomplete. The sample has 40,000 to 60,000 clones; roughly 90% are singletons. The sample was CD4+ or CD8+ T cells sorted from blood, taken in a trial of the OX40 agonist ivuxolimab. These receptors originate from an adult with an advanced solid tumor such as melanoma, head and neck, liver or kidney cancer. Both conserved end residues are part of each CDR3. Each record gives: D gene, clone size, V gene, J gene, CDR3 protein, CDR3 DNA. A D gene is named only where the DNA matches it firmly. Only some rows state a clone size, as once, few, many or a class for expanded clones.

TRBD2	few	TRBV7-2	TRBJ2-2	CASSLLGGGNTGELFF	TGTGCCAGCAGCCTCCTAGGCGGGGGAAACACCGGGGAGCTGTTTTTT
.	.	TRBV7-8	TRBJ2-4	CASSLSRLAKNIQYF	TGTGCCAGCAGCTTAAGTCGCCTAGCCAAAAACATTCAGTACTTC
TRBD1	.	TRBV30	TRBJ1-2	CAWGGGQSDNYGYTF	TGTGCCTGGGGAGGGGGCCAGAGCGATAACTATGGCTACACCTTC
.	medium-sized	TRBV2	TRBJ1-1	CASALKAARVEAFF	TGTGCCAGCGCCCTCAAGGCGGCGAGAGTTGAAGCTTTCTTT
TRBD2	.	TRBV7-9	TRBJ2-5	CASSRSGGAVETQYF	TGTGCCAGCAGCCGGAGCGGGGGGGCCGTCGAGACCCAGTACTTC
TRBD2	.	TRBV7-3	TRBJ2-1	CASSFNAGLDNEQFF	TGTGCCAGCAGTTTCAACGCGGGACTAGACAATGAGCAGTTCTTC
.	.	TRBV28	TRBJ1-3	CASRPRGASGNTIYF	TGTGCCAGCAGACCCCGGGGTGCCTCTGGAAACACCATATATTTT
TRBD1	.	TRBV7-8	TRBJ2-7	CASSLVDGTGYEQYF	TGTGCCAGCAGCTTAGTAGACGGGACAGGGTACGAGCAGTACTTC
.	.	TRBV7-2	TRBJ1-1	CASSLQGGTEAFF	TGTGCCAGCAGCTTACAGGGAGGGACTGAAGCTTTCTTT
.	.	TRBV6-1	TRBJ2-5	CASSGGGQQTQYF	TGTGCCAGCAGTGGGGGGGGCCAGCAGACCCAGTACTTC
.	few	TRBV11-2	TRBJ1-5	CASSLGGVGNQPQHF	TGTGCCAGCAGCTTAGGTGGAGTGGGCAATCAGCCCCAGCATTTT
.	.	TRBV7-9	TRBJ2-5	CASSRSHLTYQETQYF	TGTGCCAGCAGCCGATCACATCTAACTTACCAAGAGACCCAGTACTTC
.	.	TRBV5-4	TRBJ2-7	CASSFGGAPLSYEQYF	TGTGCCAGCAGCTTCGGAGGGGCCCCACTCTCCTACGAGCAGTACTTC
TRBD1	.	TRBV7-8	TRBJ2-1	CASSLGDRPYNEQFF	TGTGCCAGCAGCCTTGGGGACAGACCCTACAATGAGCAGTTCTTC
.	.	TRBV6-6	TRBJ2-5	CASGWVFETQYF	TGTGCCAGCGGGTGGGTTTTTGAGACCCAGTACTTC
TRBD1	once	TRBV9	TRBJ2-5	CASSPRTGGGQETQYF	TGTGCCAGCAGCCCACGGACAGGGGGGGGGCAAGAGACCCAGTACTTC
TRBD1	.	TRBV28	TRBJ2-7	CASSRTGKPYEQYF	TGTGCCAGCAGTCGGACAGGGAAGCCTTACGAGCAGTACTTC
TRBD1	.	TRBV5-6	TRBJ2-6	CASSPRTGANSGANVLTF	TGTGCCAGCAGCCCAAGGACAGGGGCGAACTCTGGGGCCAACGTCCTGACTTTC
.	.	TRBV5-1	TRBJ1-1	CASSSGPSNTEAFF	TGCGCCAGCAGCTCAGGGCCCTCCAACACTGAAGCTTTCTTT
.	.	TRBV6-1	TRBJ2-7	CASSDHSAAYEQYF	TGTGCCAGCAGTGACCATAGCGCCGCCTACGAGCAGTACTTC
TRBD1	.	TRBV6-5	TRBJ2-3	CASSKQGITDTQYF	TGTGCCAGCAGTAAACAGGGGATCACAGATACGCAGTATTTT
TRBD2	few	TRBV7-9	TRBJ2-1	CASSLALAGLAVSEQFF	TGTGCCAGCAGCTTAGCTCTAGCGGGACTAGCGGTGAGTGAGCAGTTCTTC
TRBD2	.	TRBV4-1	TRBJ2-7	CASSQDRPSGSYEQYF	TGCGCCAGCAGCCAAGATCGGCCTAGCGGCTCCTACGAGCAGTACTTC
.	.	TRBV18	TRBJ2-5	CASSPRQGQETQYF	TGTGCCAGCTCACCACGCCAGGGCCAAGAGACCCAGTACTTC
TRBD2	.	TRBV4-1	TRBJ2-1	CASSQIAGGNVEQFF	TGCGCCAGCAGCCAGATAGCGGGGGGCAATGTTGAGCAGTTCTTC
.	.	TRBV27	TRBJ2-3	CASSSKPGGEGRF	TGTGCCAGCAGTTCCAAGCCCGGGGGCGAGGGACGATTT
.	.	TRBV29-1	TRBJ2-3	CSSREGAADTQYF	TGCAGCTCCCGTGAGGGAGCAGCAGATACGCAGTATTTT
TRBD1	.	TRBV28	TRBJ1-5	CASSDRGIGPQHF	TGTGCCAGCTCAGACAGGGGCATAGGGCCCCAGCATTTT
.	.	TRBV12-2	TRBJ2-7	CASRFRAGSSYEQYF	TGTGCAAGTCGCTTTAGAGCGGGCTCCTCCTACGAGCAGTACTTC
.	once	TRBV6-1	TRBJ2-3	CASSESVAGVRDTQYF	TGTGCCAGCAGTGAAAGTGTGGCAGGGGTTCGGGATACGCAGTATTTT
.	.	TRBV28	TRBJ2-5	CASSFQEKETQYF	TGTGCCAGCAGTTTTCAGGAGAAAGAGACCCAGTACTTC
TRBD1	once	TRBV18	TRBJ2-7	CASSPLTGQGGGEQYF	TGTGCCAGCTCACCCCTCACGGGACAGGGAGGCGGCGAGCAGTACTTC
.	few	TRBV29-1	TRBJ1-1	CSVEDRTDNTEAFF	TGCAGCGTTGAAGATCGGACAGATAACACTGAAGCTTTCTTT
.	few	TRBV6-1	TRBJ1-1	CASSPHVTEAFF	TGTGCCAGCAGTCCTCATGTAACTGAAGCTTTCTTT
TRBD1	.	TRBV6-1	TRBJ2-7	CASRAPGQFYEQYF	TGTGCCAGCAGAGCACCGGGACAGTTCTACGAGCAGTACTTC
.	.	TRBV7-3	TRBJ2-2	CASEKGTGGKAGELFF	TGTGCCAGCGAAAAGGGGACCGGGGGCAAGGCCGGGGAGCTGTTTTTT
.	.	TRBV5-8	TRBJ1-5	CASSSGKGMNQPQHF	TGTGCCAGCAGCTCGGGGAAGGGCATGAATCAGCCCCAGCATTTT
.	.	TRBV7-2	TRBJ1-2	CASSLPSGGLNGYTF	TGTGCCAGCAGCTTACCTTCCGGAGGCCTCAATGGCTACACCTTC
TRBD2	.	TRBV10-1	TRBJ2-7	CASSPVGTSGVEQYF	TGCGCCAGCAGTCCTGTCGGGACTAGCGGTGTAGAGCAGTACTTC
TRBD1	.	TRBV27	TRBJ1-5	CASSRRGGQGNQPQHF	TGTGCCAGCAGCCGGCGGGGGGGACAGGGGAACCAGCCCCAGCATTTT
TRBD1	.	TRBV18	TRBJ1-6	CASSRDSLYSPLHF	TGTGCCAGCTCAAGGGACAGTTTATATTCACCCCTCCACTTT
.	.	TRBV5-5	TRBJ1-1	CASSLSPRTGTEAFF	TGTGCCAGCAGCTTGTCTCCGAGGACGGGCACTGAAGCTTTCTTT
TRBD1	.	TRBV7-9	TRBJ1-5	CASSPGTGGGRNQPQHF	TGTGCCAGCAGCCCAGGGACAGGGGGCGGTAGGAATCAGCCCCAGCATTTT